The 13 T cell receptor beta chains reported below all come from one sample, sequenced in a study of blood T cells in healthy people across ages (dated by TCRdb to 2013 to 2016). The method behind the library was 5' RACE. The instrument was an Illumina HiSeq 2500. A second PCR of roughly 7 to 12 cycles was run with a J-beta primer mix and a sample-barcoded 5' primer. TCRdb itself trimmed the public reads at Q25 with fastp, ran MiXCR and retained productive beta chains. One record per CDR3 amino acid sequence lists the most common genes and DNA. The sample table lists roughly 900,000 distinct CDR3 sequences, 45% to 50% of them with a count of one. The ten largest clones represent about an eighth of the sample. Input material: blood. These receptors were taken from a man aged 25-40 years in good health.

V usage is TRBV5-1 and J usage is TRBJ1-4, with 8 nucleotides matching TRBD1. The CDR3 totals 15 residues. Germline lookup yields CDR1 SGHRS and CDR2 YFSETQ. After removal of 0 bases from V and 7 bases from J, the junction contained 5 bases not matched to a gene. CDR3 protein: CASSLEAGGGEKLFF. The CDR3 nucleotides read TGCGCCAGCAGCTTGGAGGCAGGGGGCGGTGAAAAACTGTTTTTT.

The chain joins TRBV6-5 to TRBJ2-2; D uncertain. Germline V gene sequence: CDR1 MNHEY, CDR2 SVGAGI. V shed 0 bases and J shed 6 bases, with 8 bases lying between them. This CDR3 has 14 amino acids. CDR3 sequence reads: CASSYSFWSGELFF. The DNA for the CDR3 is TGTGCCAGCAGTTACTCGTTCTGGTCCGGGGAGCTGTTTTTT.

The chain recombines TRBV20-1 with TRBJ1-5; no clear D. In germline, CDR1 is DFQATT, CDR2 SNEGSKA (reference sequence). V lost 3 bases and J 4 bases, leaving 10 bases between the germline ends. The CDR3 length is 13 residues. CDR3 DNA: TGCAGTGCTAGGGCGGCAGATAATCAGCCCCAGCATTTT. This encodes CSARAADNQPQHF.

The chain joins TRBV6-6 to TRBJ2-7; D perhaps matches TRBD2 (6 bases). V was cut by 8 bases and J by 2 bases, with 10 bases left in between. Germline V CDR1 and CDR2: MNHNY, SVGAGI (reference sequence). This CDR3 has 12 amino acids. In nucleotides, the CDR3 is TGTGCCAGCGCACCTAGCGCCTACGAGCAGTACTTC. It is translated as CASAPSAYEQYF.

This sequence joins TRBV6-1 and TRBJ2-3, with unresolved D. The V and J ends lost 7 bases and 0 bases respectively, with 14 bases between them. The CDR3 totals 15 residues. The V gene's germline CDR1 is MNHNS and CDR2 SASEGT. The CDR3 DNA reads TGTGCCAGCAAACTGGGCAGCTCTAGCACAGATACGCAGTATTTT. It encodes CASKLGSSSTDTQYF.

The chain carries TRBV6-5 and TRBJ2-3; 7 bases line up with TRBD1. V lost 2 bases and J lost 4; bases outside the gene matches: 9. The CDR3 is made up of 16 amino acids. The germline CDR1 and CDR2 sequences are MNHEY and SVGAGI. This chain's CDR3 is CASSYLRDSRSDTQYF. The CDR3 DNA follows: TGTGCCAGCAGTTACCTCCGGGACAGTCGGTCAGATACGCAGTATTTT.

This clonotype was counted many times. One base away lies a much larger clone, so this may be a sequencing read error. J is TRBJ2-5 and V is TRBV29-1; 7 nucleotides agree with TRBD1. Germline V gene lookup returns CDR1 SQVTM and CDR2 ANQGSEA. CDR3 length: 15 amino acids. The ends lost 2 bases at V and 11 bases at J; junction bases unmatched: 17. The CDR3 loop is CSVEIWDSAYNEQYF. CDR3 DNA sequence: TGCAGCGTTGAAATTTGGGACAGCGCTTACAATGAGCAGTACTTC.

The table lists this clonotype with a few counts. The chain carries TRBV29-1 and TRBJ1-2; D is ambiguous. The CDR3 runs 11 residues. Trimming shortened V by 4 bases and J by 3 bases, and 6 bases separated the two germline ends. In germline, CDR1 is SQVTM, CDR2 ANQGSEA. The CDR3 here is CSVVEDYGYTF. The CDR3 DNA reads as TGCAGCGTTGTTGAGGACTATGGCTACACCTTC.

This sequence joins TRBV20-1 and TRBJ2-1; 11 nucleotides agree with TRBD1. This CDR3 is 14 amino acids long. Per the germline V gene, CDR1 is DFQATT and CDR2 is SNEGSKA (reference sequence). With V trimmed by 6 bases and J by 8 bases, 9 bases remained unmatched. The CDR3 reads CSASGTGGFDEQFF. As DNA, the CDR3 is TGCAGTGCCTCCGGGACAGGGGGTTTCGATGAGCAGTTCTTC.

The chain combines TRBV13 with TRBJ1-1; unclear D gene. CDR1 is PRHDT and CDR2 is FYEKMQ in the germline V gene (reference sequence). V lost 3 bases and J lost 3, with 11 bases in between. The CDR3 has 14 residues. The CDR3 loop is CASSLRSGYTEAFF. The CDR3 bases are TGTGCCAGCAGCTTGCGCAGTGGGTACACTGAAGCTTTCTTT.

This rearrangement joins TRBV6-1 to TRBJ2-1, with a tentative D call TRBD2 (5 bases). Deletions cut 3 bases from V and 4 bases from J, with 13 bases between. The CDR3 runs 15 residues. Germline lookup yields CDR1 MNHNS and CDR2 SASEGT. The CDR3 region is CASSDPPAGYNEQFF. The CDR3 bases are TGTGCCAGCAGTGATCCCCCGGCGGGTTACAATGAGCAGTTCTTC.

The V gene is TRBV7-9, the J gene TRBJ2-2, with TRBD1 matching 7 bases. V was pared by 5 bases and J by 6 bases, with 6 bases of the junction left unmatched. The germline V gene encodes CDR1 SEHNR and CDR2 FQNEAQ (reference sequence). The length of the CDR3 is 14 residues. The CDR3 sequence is CASSRGTASGELFF. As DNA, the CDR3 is TGTGCCAGCAGCAGAGGGACAGCGTCCGGGGAGCTGTTTTTT.

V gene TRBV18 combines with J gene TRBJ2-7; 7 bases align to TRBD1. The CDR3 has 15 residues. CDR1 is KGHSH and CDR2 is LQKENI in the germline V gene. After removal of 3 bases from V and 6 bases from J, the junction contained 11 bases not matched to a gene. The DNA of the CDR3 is TGTGCCAGCTCACCGGACTGGACAGGCTACTGCGAGCAGTACTTC. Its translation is CASSPDWTGYCEQYF. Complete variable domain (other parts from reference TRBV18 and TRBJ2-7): NAGVMQNPRHLVRRRGQEARLRCSPMKGHSHVYWYRQLPEEGLKFMVYLQKENIIDESGMPKERFSAEFPKEGPSILRIQQVVRGDSAAYFCASSPDWTGYCEQYFGPGTRLTVT.